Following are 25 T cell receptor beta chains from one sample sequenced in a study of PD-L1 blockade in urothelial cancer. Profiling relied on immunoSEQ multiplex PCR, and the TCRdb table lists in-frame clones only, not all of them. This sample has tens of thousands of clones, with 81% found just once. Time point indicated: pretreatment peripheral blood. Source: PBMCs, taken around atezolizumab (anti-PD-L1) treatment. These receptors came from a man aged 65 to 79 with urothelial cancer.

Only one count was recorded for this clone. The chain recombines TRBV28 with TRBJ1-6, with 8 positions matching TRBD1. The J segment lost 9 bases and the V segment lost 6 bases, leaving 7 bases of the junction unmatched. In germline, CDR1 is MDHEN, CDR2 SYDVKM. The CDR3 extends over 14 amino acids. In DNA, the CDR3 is TGTGCCAGCAGCCTACAGGGGGAACGTTCACCCCTCCACTTT. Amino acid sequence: CASSLQGERSPLHF.

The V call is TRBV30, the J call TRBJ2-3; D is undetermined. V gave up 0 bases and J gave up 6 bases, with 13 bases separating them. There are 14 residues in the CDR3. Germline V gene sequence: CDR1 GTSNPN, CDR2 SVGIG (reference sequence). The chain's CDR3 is CAWSVSPSRDTQYF. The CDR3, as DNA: TGTGCCTGGAGTGTAAGTCCGTCCAGGGATACGCAGTATTTT.

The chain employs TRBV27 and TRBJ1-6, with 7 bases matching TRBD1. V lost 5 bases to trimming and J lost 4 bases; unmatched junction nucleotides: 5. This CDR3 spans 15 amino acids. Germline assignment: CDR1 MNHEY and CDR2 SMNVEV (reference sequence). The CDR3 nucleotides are TGTGCCAGCAGTACTAGACAGGGATATAATTCACCCCTCCACTTT. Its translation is CASSTRQGYNSPLHF.

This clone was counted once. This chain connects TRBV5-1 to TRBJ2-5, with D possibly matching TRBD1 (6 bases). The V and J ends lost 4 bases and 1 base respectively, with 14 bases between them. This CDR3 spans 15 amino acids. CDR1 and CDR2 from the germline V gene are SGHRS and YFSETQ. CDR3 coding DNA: TGCGCCAGCAGCACTCGGGACAATCCCCAAGAGACCCAGTACTTC. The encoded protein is CASSTRDNPQETQYF.

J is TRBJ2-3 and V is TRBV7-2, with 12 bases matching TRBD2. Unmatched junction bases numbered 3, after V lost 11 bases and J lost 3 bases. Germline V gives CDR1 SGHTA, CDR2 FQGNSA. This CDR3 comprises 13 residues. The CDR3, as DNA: TGTGCCGAAGGACTAGCGGGGACAGATACGCAGTATTTT. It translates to CAEGLAGTDTQYF.

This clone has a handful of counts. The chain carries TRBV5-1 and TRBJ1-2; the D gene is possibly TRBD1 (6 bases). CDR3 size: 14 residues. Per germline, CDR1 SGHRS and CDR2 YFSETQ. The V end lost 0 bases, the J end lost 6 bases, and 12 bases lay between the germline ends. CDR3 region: CASSLAGEPNGYTF. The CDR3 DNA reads TGCGCCAGCAGCTTGGCAGGGGAACCTAATGGCTACACCTTC.

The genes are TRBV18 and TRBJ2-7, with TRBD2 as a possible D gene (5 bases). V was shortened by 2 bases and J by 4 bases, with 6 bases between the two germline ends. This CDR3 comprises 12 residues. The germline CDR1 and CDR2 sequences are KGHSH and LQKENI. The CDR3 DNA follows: TGTGCCAGCTCACCAGAGGGTTACGAGCAGTACTTC. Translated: CASSPEGYEQYF.

Here the CDR3 reads CASSLLTSGPYNEQFF. CDR3 nucleotides: TGTGCCAGCAGTTTATTGACTAGCGGACCCTACAATGAGCAGTTCTTC. The gene calls are TRBV27 and TRBJ2-1; 9 bases align to TRBD2. This CDR3 spans 16 amino acids. Germline assignment: CDR1 MNHEY and CDR2 SMNVEV (reference sequence). Trimming took 1 base from V and 2 from J; bases not matched to a gene: 3.

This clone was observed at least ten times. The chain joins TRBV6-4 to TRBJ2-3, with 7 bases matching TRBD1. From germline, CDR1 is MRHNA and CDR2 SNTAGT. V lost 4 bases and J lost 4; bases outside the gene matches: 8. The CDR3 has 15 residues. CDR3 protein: CASSAGQVESDTQYF. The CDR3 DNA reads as TGTGCCAGCAGTGCAGGACAGGTTGAGTCAGATACGCAGTATTTT.

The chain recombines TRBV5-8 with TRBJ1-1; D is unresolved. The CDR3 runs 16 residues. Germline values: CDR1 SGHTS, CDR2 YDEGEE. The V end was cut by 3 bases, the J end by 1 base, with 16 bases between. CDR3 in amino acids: CASSSGKTTWNTEAFF. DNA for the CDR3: TGTGCCAGCAGCTCTGGAAAGACAACGTGGAACACTGAAGCTTTCTTT.

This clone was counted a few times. The CDR3 protein is CASSPRTGYRVGDEQFF. CDR3 nucleotide sequence: TGTGCCAGTAGTCCTAGGACAGGCTATAGGGTAGGCGATGAGCAGTTCTTC. The rearrangement joins TRBV19 to TRBJ2-1; 7 nucleotides agree with TRBD1. Germline CDR1 reads LNHDA; CDR2 reads SQIVND (reference sequence). CDR3 length equals 17 residues. The ends lost 5 bases at V and 8 bases at J; junction bases unmatched: 18. Using reference TRBV19 and TRBJ2-1 for the parts outside the CDR3, the full variable domain is DGGITQSPKYLFRKEGQNVTLSCEQNLNHDAMYWYRQDPGQGLRLIYYSQIVNDFQKGDIAEGYSVSREKKESFPLTVTSAQKNPTAFYLCASSPRTGYRVGDEQFFGPGTRLTVL.

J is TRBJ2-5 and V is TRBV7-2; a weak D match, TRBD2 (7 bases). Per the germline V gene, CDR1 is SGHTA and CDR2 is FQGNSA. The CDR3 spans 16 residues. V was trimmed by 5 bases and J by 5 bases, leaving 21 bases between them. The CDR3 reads CASSPLGAGAGETQYF. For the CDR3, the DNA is TGTGCCAGCAGCCCCCTGGGGGCGGGAGCTGGTGAGACCCAGTACTTC.

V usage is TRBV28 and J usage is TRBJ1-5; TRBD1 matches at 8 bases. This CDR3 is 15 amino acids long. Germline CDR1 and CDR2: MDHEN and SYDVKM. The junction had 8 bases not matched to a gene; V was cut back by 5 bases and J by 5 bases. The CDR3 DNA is TGTGCCAGCAGTACCGGACAGGGTAACCATCAGCCCCAGCATTTT. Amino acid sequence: CASSTGQGNHQPQHF.

Here the CDR3 reads CASSPPSGAINTGELFF. CDR3 in DNA: TGTGCCAGCTCACCACCTAGCGGGGCCATAAACACCGGGGAGCTGTTTTTT. The chain recombines TRBV18 with TRBJ2-2; the match to TRBD2 covers 8 bases. The germline V gene has CDR1 KGHSH and CDR2 LQKENI. Trimming at V came to 0 bases and at J to 2 bases, leaving 5 bases not matched to a gene. CDR3 length equals 17 residues.

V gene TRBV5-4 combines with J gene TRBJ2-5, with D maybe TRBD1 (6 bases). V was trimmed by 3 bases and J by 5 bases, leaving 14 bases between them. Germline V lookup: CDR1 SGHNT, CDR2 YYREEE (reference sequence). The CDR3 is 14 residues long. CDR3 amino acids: CASSSLQGDETQYF. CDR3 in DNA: TGTGCCAGCAGCTCGCTACAGGGAGACGAGACCCAGTACTTC.

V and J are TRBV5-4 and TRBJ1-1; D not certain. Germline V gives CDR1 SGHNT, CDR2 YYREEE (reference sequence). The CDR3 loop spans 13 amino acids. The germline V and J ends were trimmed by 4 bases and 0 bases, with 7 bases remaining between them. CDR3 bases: TGTGCCAGCAGCCTAGCGGTGAACACTGAAGCTTTCTTT. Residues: CASSLAVNTEAFF.

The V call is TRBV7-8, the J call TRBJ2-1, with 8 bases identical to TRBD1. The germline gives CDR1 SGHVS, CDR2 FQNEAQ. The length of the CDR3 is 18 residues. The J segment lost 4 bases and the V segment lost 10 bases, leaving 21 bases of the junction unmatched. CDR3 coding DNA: TGTGCCACCACTGATAAATACAGGGGGGCCCGTTTATACAATGAGCAGTTCTTC. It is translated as CATTDKYRGARLYNEQFF.

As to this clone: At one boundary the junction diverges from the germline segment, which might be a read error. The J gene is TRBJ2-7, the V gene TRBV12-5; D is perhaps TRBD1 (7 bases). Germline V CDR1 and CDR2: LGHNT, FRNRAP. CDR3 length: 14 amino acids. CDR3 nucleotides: TGTGCTAGTGGTTCCGGGGGACAGCCCCGGTCCATGAGGTTC. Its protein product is CASGSGGQPRSMRF.

CDR3 sequence: CSVERSYEQYF. Written as DNA, the CDR3 is TGCAGCGTTGAGAGGTCCTACGAGCAGTACTTC. The chain links TRBV29-1 to TRBJ2-7; D remains ambiguous. Trimming removed 3 bases from V and 1 base from J, with 4 bases in between. The CDR3 has 11 residues. The germline V gene encodes CDR1 SQVTM and CDR2 ANQGSEA.

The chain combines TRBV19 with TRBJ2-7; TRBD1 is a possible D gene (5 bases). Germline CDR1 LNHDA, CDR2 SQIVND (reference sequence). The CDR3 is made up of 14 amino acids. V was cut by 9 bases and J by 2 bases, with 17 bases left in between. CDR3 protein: CASATQDKAYEQYF. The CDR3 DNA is TGTGCCAGCGCCACCCAGGACAAAGCCTACGAGCAGTACTTC.

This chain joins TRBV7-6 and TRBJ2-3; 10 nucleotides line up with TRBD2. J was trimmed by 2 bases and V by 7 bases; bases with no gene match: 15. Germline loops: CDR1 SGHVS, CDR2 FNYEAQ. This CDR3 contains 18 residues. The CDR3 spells CASTRSPTSGRPTDTQYF. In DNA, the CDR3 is TGTGCCAGCACCCGATCCCCGACTAGCGGGCGACCCACAGATACGCAGTATTTT. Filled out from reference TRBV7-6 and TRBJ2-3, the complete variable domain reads GAGVSQSPRYKVTKRGQDVALRCDPISGHVSLYWYRQALGQGPEFLTYFNYEAQQDKSGLPNDRFSAERPEGSISTLTIQRTEQRDSAMYRCASTRSPTSGRPTDTQYFGPGTRLTVL.

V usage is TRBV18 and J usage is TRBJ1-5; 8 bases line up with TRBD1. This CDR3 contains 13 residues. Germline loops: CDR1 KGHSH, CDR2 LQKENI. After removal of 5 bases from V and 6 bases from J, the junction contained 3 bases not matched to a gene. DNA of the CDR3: TGTGCCAGCTCATCTGACAGGGGTCAGCCCCAGCATTTT. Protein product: CASSSDRGQPQHF.

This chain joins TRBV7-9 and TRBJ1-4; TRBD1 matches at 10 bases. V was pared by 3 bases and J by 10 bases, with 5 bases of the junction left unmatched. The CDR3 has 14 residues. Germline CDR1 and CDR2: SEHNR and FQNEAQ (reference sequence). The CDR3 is CASSLDRGIGKLFF. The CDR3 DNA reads TGTGCCAGCAGCTTGGACAGGGGGATTGGAAAACTGTTTTTT.

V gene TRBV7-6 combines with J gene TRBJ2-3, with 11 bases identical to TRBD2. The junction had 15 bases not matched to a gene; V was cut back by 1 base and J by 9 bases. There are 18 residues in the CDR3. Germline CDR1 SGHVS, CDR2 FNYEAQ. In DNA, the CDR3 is TGTGCCAGCAGCTTAGAACTAGCGGGGGACCCCCAAAGGAGGACGCAGTATTTT. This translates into CASSLELAGDPQRRTQYF.

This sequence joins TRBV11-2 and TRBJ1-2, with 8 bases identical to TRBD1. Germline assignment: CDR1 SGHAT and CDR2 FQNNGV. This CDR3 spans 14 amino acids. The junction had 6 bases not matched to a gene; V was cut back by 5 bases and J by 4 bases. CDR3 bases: TGTGCCAGCAGCCCCCCGGGACAGGCCTATGGCTACACCTTC. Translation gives CASSPPGQAYGYTF.